A selection of T cell receptor beta chains follows, all from one sample in a study of blood T cell repertoires in COVID-19. Repertoires were generated with immunoSEQ multiplex PCR, while TCRdb's copy carries only in-frame clones and drops some. The sample records tens of thousands of clones, approximately 84% being singletons. The sequencing sample was made of peripheral blood. These receptors all come from a man aged 45 to 65 with acute or convalescent COVID-19. Each CDR3 is given with its conserved first and last residue. The D gene is left open where the match is weak. The size of a clone is reported for some rows only, either as once, few or many, or as a class for expanded clones.

clone size: -
J gene: TRBJ1-5
D gene: -
V gene: TRBV12-3/TRBV12-4
CDR3 DNA: TGTGCCAGCAGTTTAATACCGGAGCAGCCCCAGCATTTT
CDR3 protein: CASSLIPEQPQHF

clone size: -
J gene: TRBJ1-1
D gene: -
V gene: TRBV18
CDR3 DNA: TGTGCCAGCTCGCCACTGCCGATGGACAGCAGCGTGAACACTGAAGCTTTCTTT
CDR3 protein: CASSPLPMDSSVNTEAFF

clone size: -
J gene: TRBJ1-1
D gene: -
V gene: TRBV7-9
CDR3 DNA: TGTGCCAGCAGCTCCTGGAGGGGACCTACTGAAGCTTTCTTT
CDR3 protein: CASSSWRGPTEAFF

clone size: once
J gene: TRBJ1-5
D gene: -
V gene: TRBV24-1
CDR3 DNA: TGTGCCACCAGTGATTCCAGGGGTTACCCAGGTCAGCCCCAGCATTTT
CDR3 protein: CATSDSRGYPGQPQHF

clone size: -
J gene: TRBJ1-1
D gene: TRBD1
V gene: TRBV4-1
CDR3 DNA: TGCGCCAGCAGCCAACCGCGACAGGGAACCACTGAAGCTTTCTTT
CDR3 protein: CASSQPRQGTTEAFF

clone size: -
J gene: TRBJ1-4
D gene: -
V gene: TRBV7-2
CDR3 DNA: TGTGCCAGCAGCCCACTCGGGGGACCGAGTTCTGAAAAACTGTTTTTT
CDR3 protein: CASSPLGGPSSEKLFF

clone size: -
J gene: TRBJ2-3
D gene: -
V gene: TRBV29-1
CDR3 DNA: TGCAGCGTTGAAGATCCCTACAGGGCGGCAGATACGCAGTATTTT
CDR3 protein: CSVEDPYRAADTQYF

clone size: -
J gene: TRBJ2-7
D gene: TRBD1
V gene: TRBV7-2
CDR3 DNA: TGTGCCAGCACCACTAGAGGACAGGGTCCCTACGAGCAGTACTTC
CDR3 protein: CASTTRGQGPYEQYF

clone size: -
J gene: TRBJ1-5
D gene: -
V gene: TRBV28
CDR3 DNA: TGTGCCAGCAGCTTTAGCAATCAGCCCCAGCATTTT
CDR3 protein: CASSFSNQPQHF

clone size: -
J gene: TRBJ2-7
D gene: -
V gene: TRBV3-1/TRBV3-2
CDR3 DNA: TGTGCCAGCAGCCAAGTGAGTGATGGCTCCTACGAGCAGTACTTC
CDR3 protein: CASSQVSDGSYEQYF

clone size: -
J gene: TRBJ1-5
D gene: -
V gene: TRBV2
CDR3 DNA: TGTGCCAGCCAAGTTAGGCGGGGGGGGGCCCAGCCCCAGCATTTT
CDR3 protein: CASQVRRGGAQPQHF

clone size: -
J gene: TRBJ1-1
D gene: -
V gene: TRBV7-9
CDR3 DNA: TGTGCCAGCAGCTTAGGCAGGGTGAACACTGAAGCTTTCTTT
CDR3 protein: CASSLGRVNTEAFF

clone size: -
J gene: TRBJ2-5
D gene: TRBD2
V gene: TRBV20-1
CDR3 DNA: TGCAGTGCTAGTGGGACTAGCGTCGGAGAGACCCAGTACTTC
CDR3 protein: CSASGTSVGETQYF

clone size: -
J gene: TRBJ2-7
D gene: -
V gene: TRBV28
CDR3 DNA: TGTGCCAGCAGCCGGAGACGGCTGAGCTCCTACGAGCAGTACTTC
CDR3 protein: CASSRRRLSSYEQYF

clone size: -
J gene: TRBJ2-1
D gene: TRBD1
V gene: TRBV11-3
CDR3 DNA: TGTGCCAGCAGCTTAAGGGACAGCTCCTACAATGAGCAGTTCTTC
CDR3 protein: CASSLRDSSYNEQFF